What follows are 5 T cell receptor beta chains derived from one specimen sequenced in a study of T cells in Graves' hyperthyroidism and ophthalmopathy. Amplification yielded TCR beta CDR3 regions, with RNA transcripts as the source. During a first-round RT-PCR of the TCR CDR3, the HTBI primer set was used. A single record per CDR3 protein comes from TCRdb applying MiXCR to the multiplex PCR reads. The table lists 300,000 to 350,000 distinct CDR3 sequences, 11% to 15% of them singletons. The sample consisted of blood. These receptors originate from a woman aged 25 to 39 with Graves' hyperthyroidism.

In its sample, this clonotype was seen a few times. The chain combines TRBV30 with TRBJ2-2; D is unresolved. Germline V gene lookup returns CDR1 GTSNPN and CDR2 SVGIG (reference sequence). This CDR3 has 14 residues. V was trimmed by 3 bases and J by 0 bases, leaving 8 bases between them. The CDR3 DNA sequence: TGTGCCTGGAGAGCCGTCGCGAACACCGGGGAGCTGTTTTTT. The encoded protein is CAWRAVANTGELFF. Full variable domain (outside the CDR3, taken from reference TRBV30 and TRBJ2-2): SQTIHQWPATLVQPVGSPLSLECTVEGTSNPNLYWYRQAAGRGLQLLFYSVGIGQISSEVPQNLSASRPQDRQFILSSKKLLLSDSGFYLCAWRAVANTGELFFGEGSRLTVL.

V usage is TRBV6-2 or TRBV6-3 and J usage is TRBJ2-7; D ambiguous. Per germline, CDR1 MNHEY and CDR2 SVGEGT. The V end lost 0 bases, the J end lost 4 bases, and 7 bases lay between the germline ends. The CDR3 length is 13 residues. In DNA, the CDR3 is TGTGCCAGCAGTTACTCGTCAAATTACGAGCAGTACTTC. It yields the protein CASSYSSNYEQYF.

J is TRBJ1-4 and V is TRBV7-9; D gene unclear. V shed 3 bases and J shed 5 bases, with 10 bases lying between them. The CDR3 sequence is 14 residues long. Germline values: CDR1 SEHNR, CDR2 FQNEAQ (reference sequence). CDR3 protein: CASSLLDVNEKLFF. CDR3 coding DNA: TGTGCCAGCAGCTTGCTGGACGTGAATGAAAAACTGTTTTTT.

The chain combines TRBV4-3 with TRBJ2-7; no clear D. CDR1 LGHNA and CDR2 YSLEER come from the germline V gene. Trimming pared 1 base from V and 3 bases from J, leaving 10 bases between. The CDR3 consists of 14 residues. CDR3 DNA sequence: TGCGCCAGCAGCCAAGTCCGTGGAAGCTACGAGCAGTACTTC. Translated, it gives CASSQVRGSYEQYF.

This clonotype was detected ten times or more. The chain uses TRBV14 and TRBJ2-3, with 8 bases fitting TRBD2. V was clipped by 5 bases and J by 2 bases; unmatched bases: 3. CDR1 is SGHDN and CDR2 is FVKESK in the germline V gene. The CDR3 loop spans 14 amino acids. This CDR3 is CASSISGTTDTQYF. The CDR3 DNA reads TGTGCCAGCAGCATTAGCGGGACCACAGATACGCAGTATTTT.